The rows below give T cell receptor beta chains drawn from one sample of a study of tumor and adjacent non-tumor tissue in lung cancer. Via MiXCR, TCRdb re-called the multiplex PCR reads, giving one row per CDR3 protein. The repertoire holds roughly 140,000 distinct CDR3 sequences, with roughly 70% as singletons. Sequenced sample: lung tumor tissue. The source of these receptors is a man between 60 and 75 years old with small cell lung cancer. The CDR3 runs from the conserved cysteine through the conserved F or W. The D gene is left open where the match is weak. Size is omitted from some rows. Given values are once, few, many or a class for expanded clones.

j_call: TRBJ1-6; v_call: TRBV28; cdr3_length: 18; d_call: -; clone_size: once; cdr3_nt: TGTGCCAGCAGTCCGTTGGAACAGTACAGCTACTATAATTCACCCCTCCACTTT; cdr3_aa: CASSPLEQYSYYNSPLHF
j_call: TRBJ2-1; v_call: TRBV28; cdr3_length: 14; d_call: TRBD2; clone_size: -; cdr3_nt: TGTGCCAGCAGCCATAGCGGGGGGTACAGTGAGCAGTTCTTC; cdr3_aa: CASSHSGGYSEQFF
j_call: TRBJ2-2; v_call: TRBV4-1; cdr3_length: 16; d_call: TRBD2; clone_size: -; cdr3_nt: TGCGTCAGCAGCCAAGATCTCGGCGGGAGGCGCGGGGAGCTGTTTTTT; cdr3_aa: CVSSQDLGGRRGELFF
j_call: TRBJ2-1; v_call: TRBV7-8; cdr3_length: 14; d_call: TRBD1; clone_size: few; cdr3_nt: TGTGCCAGCAGCCGGGACAGGGTGGGCAATGAGCAGTTCTTC; cdr3_aa: CASSRDRVGNEQFF
j_call: TRBJ2-6; v_call: TRBV11-2; cdr3_length: 15; d_call: -; clone_size: -; cdr3_nt: TGTGTCAACAGCTTAGGGGCAGGTGGGGCCAACGTCCTGACTTTC; cdr3_aa: CVNSLGAGGANVLTF
j_call: TRBJ2-3; v_call: TRBV11-1; cdr3_length: 18; d_call: TRBD2; clone_size: -; cdr3_nt: TGTACCAGCAGCTTGATCCACTGGGGTAGCGGGAGAAGAGAGACGCAGTATTTT; cdr3_aa: CTSSLIHWGSGRRETQYF
j_call: TRBJ1-3; v_call: TRBV11-2; cdr3_length: 13; d_call: -; clone_size: many; cdr3_nt: TGTGCCAGCAGCTTAGTGGCCGGAAACACCATATATTTT; cdr3_aa: CASSLVAGNTIYF
j_call: TRBJ2-4; v_call: TRBV12-3/TRBV12-4; cdr3_length: 15; d_call: -; clone_size: -; cdr3_nt: TGTGCCAGCAGTTTAGGCAGTAGGGCCAAAAACATTCAGTACTTC; cdr3_aa: CASSLGSRAKNIQYF
j_call: TRBJ2-2; v_call: TRBV11-2; cdr3_length: 16; d_call: -; clone_size: many; cdr3_nt: TGTGCCAGCAGCTTAGAAGGTTCGGGCTACACCGGGGAGCTGTTTTTT; cdr3_aa: CASSLEGSGYTGELFF
j_call: TRBJ2-6; v_call: TRBV11-2; cdr3_length: 16; d_call: -; clone_size: once; cdr3_nt: TGTGCCAGCAACTCGTCAGCCAGACCTGGGGTCAACGTCCTGACTTTC; cdr3_aa: CASNSSARPGVNVLTF
j_call: TRBJ2-3; v_call: TRBV5-1; cdr3_length: 14; d_call: -; clone_size: once; cdr3_nt: TGCGCCAGCAGCTTGGGAAGGGGCACATTTCCGCAGTATTTT; cdr3_aa: CASSLGRGTFPQYF
j_call: TRBJ2-1; v_call: TRBV5-4; cdr3_length: 15; d_call: -; clone_size: -; cdr3_nt: TGTGCCAGCAGCCCAGGGGGGGGCGAAAGTAATGAGCAGTTCTTC; cdr3_aa: CASSPGGGESNEQFF
j_call: TRBJ2-3; v_call: TRBV6-1; cdr3_length: 16; d_call: -; clone_size: many; cdr3_nt: TGTGCCAGCAGTGAAGGTGGGGGCGGAGGCACAGATACGCAGTATTTT; cdr3_aa: CASSEGGGGGTDTQYF
j_call: TRBJ2-1; v_call: TRBV12-3/TRBV12-4; cdr3_length: 14; d_call: -; clone_size: -; cdr3_nt: TGTGCCAGCGGTTTAAGCGACTCCTACAATGAGCAGTTTTTC; cdr3_aa: CASGLSDSYNEQFF
j_call: TRBJ1-1; v_call: TRBV7-9; cdr3_length: 9; d_call: -; clone_size: few; cdr3_nt: TGTGCCAGCAGCATCAAGTTCTTCTTT; cdr3_aa: CASSIKFFF
j_call: TRBJ1-6; v_call: TRBV6-1; cdr3_length: 15; d_call: -; clone_size: -; cdr3_nt: TGTGCCAGCAGTGAAGTAGGATGGGTTAATTCACCCCTCCACTTT; cdr3_aa: CASSEVGWVNSPLHF
j_call: TRBJ2-5; v_call: TRBV5-6; cdr3_length: 14; d_call: -; clone_size: -; cdr3_nt: TGTGCCCGCAGCTTTCAGGGACACCAAGAGACCCAGTACTTC; cdr3_aa: CARSFQGHQETQYF
j_call: TRBJ1-5; v_call: TRBV30; cdr3_length: 12; d_call: -; clone_size: once; cdr3_nt: TGTGCCTGGAGTAAGGGATTCCAGCCCCAGCATTTT; cdr3_aa: CAWSKGFQPQHF
j_call: TRBJ2-1; v_call: TRBV7-3; cdr3_length: 16; d_call: TRBD2; clone_size: -; cdr3_nt: TGTGCCAGCAGCTTAGTATCTAGCGGGAGTCGTATTGAGCAGTTCTTC; cdr3_aa: CASSLVSSGSRIEQFF
j_call: TRBJ1-5; v_call: TRBV7-9; cdr3_length: 14; d_call: -; clone_size: many; cdr3_nt: TGTGCCAGCAGCTCGCCAGGGGCAGGGCAGCCCCAGCATTTT; cdr3_aa: CASSSPGAGQPQHF
j_call: TRBJ2-3; v_call: TRBV19; cdr3_length: 16; d_call: -; clone_size: few; cdr3_nt: TGTGCCAGTACCGCACTGTTCACAGCGGACACAGATACGCAGTATTTT; cdr3_aa: CASTALFTADTDTQYF
j_call: TRBJ2-5; v_call: TRBV5-1; cdr3_length: 14; d_call: -; clone_size: once; cdr3_nt: TGCGTCAGCAGCTTGACGACAGGCCAAGAGACCCAGTACTTC; cdr3_aa: CVSSLTTGQETQYF
j_call: TRBJ2-5; v_call: TRBV20-1; cdr3_length: 13; d_call: TRBD2; clone_size: many; cdr3_nt: TGCAGTGCTACCGGGACTAGCTTTGAGACCCAGTACTTC; cdr3_aa: CSATGTSFETQYF
j_call: TRBJ2-6; v_call: TRBV4-2; cdr3_length: 19; d_call: TRBD1; clone_size: -; cdr3_nt: TGTGCCAGCAGCCAAGTCACAGGGACAGGGATCACCTGGGCCAACGTCCTGACTTTC; cdr3_aa: CASSQVTGTGITWANVLTF
j_call: TRBJ2-3; v_call: TRBV5-6; cdr3_length: 13; d_call: -; clone_size: -; cdr3_nt: TGTGCCAGCAGCCCTATTAGTACCTATACGCAGTATTTT; cdr3_aa: CASSPISTYTQYF
j_call: TRBJ2-5; v_call: TRBV28; cdr3_length: 17; d_call: TRBD2; clone_size: -; cdr3_nt: TGTGCCAGCAGTTGGGTTCGACTAGCGGGAGTTGAAGAGACCCAGTACTTC; cdr3_aa: CASSWVRLAGVEETQYF